This T cell receptor beta chain was captured in a study of OX40 agonist ivuxolimab in advanced cancers. This clone was counted once. The target antigen is unknown. Profiling relied on immunoSEQ multiplex PCR, and the TCRdb table lists in-frame clones only, not all of them. This sample has some 50,000 clones, with more than 80% found just once. The CDR3 runs to 15 residues. Germline lookup yields CDR1 LNHNV and CDR2 YYDKDF (reference sequence). Trimming cost V 1 base and J 4 bases, with 14 bases left between them. Patients were excluded for autoimmune disease history or systemic immunosuppression. General study results and limits: Circulating CD4+ and CD8+ T cells showed clonal expansion by week 6 at 0.1 to 3.0 mg/kg. Some patients who did not respond also had low normalized T-cell clonal expansion. The average count of expanded clones was higher among CD8+ T cells than among CD4+.

The receptor's source is an adult with an advanced solid tumor such as melanoma, head and neck, liver or kidney cancer. The material was CD4+ or CD8+ T cells sorted from blood, obtained in a trial of the OX40 agonist ivuxolimab. J is TRBJ2-7 and V is TRBV15; a possible D gene is TRBD2 (6 bases). CDR3 loop: CATSRAGGKIYEQYF. CDR3 coding DNA: TGTGCCACCAGCAGAGCCGGAGGGAAGATTTACGAGCAGTACTTC.